This T cell receptor (beta chain) was recovered during a study of T-cell reconstitution after alpha-beta-depleted transplantation in children. Findings of the study overall: TCRbeta diversity was high at day 60 in some patients (a result of surviving recipient T cells and thymic progenitors). When one year had passed after transplant, most T-cell counts and diversity came from newly produced T cells. About two months after transplant, alpha-beta T cells reportedly came from several hundred expanded graft clones.

In germline, CDR1 is SSHAT, CDR2 FNYEAQ (reference sequence). This CDR3 has 13 amino acids. The V and J ends lost 5 bases and 7 bases respectively, with 12 bases between them. Preparation of the TCRbeta library used unique molecular identifiers. MiXCR, applied by TCRdb to the PCR reads, yields one record per CDR3 protein. Of around 700,000 distinct CDR3 sequences detected, around 14% appear once; the ten largest clones hold about 0.79%. This clonotype was counted ten times or more. Antigen: not known. The receptor was isolated from a girl aged 2 to 9 with congenital amegakaryocytic thrombocytopenia, due to receive a stem cell transplant. Sample: PBMCs, taken before TCRalphabeta/CD19-depleted stem cell transplant. The genes are TRBV7-7 and TRBJ2-1; the D is unclear. In DNA form, the CDR3 reads TGTGCCAGCAGCCGTGCTCCTACAAATGAGCAGTTCTTC. It translates to CASSRAPTNEQFF.